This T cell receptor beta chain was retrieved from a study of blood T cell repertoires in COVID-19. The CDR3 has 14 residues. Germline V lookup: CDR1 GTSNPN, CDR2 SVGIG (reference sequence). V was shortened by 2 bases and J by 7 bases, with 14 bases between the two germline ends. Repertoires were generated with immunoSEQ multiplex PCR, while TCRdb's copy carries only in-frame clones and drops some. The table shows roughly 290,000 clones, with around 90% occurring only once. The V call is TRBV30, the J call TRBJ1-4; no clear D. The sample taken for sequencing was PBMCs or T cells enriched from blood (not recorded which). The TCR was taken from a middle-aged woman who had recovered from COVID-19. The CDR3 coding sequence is TGTGCCTGGAGTCTGCGGCAGTTCGGTGAAAAACTGTTTTTT. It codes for CAWSLRQFGEKLFF.